Shown below are 9 T cell receptor beta chains from a single sample sequenced in a study of human T cells and chemical hapten exposure. TCRdb processed the RACE reads anew with MiXCR; each CDR3 protein has one entry. Among around 92,000 distinct CDR3 sequences listed, 10% to 14% were seen once. Time point meaning: pre-sensitization, week 0. Noted treatment: therapeutic diphenylcyclopropenone sensitization with weekly scalp DPC. Specimen: whole blood, collected in connection with sensitization to the hapten diphenylcyclopropenone (DPC). All receptors come from a woman aged 55-69 years with alopecia areata. Some clones in this sample may be carry-over from other donors' samples.

V gene TRBV9 combines with J gene TRBJ2-2; possible D gene TRBD2, 5 bases. The germline gives CDR1 SGDLS, CDR2 YYNGEE. The germline V and J ends were trimmed by 0 bases and 7 bases, with 13 bases remaining between them. There are 15 residues in the CDR3. CDR3 sequence: CASSVGFGMDGELFF. The DNA of the CDR3 is TGTGCCAGCAGCGTAGGATTCGGGATGGACGGGGAGCTGTTTTTT.

V usage is TRBV2 and J usage is TRBJ2-7; 10 bases fit TRBD1. V shed 10 bases, J shed 1 base, and the junction held 7 bases outside the gene matches. The CDR3 sequence is 14 residues long. Germline V gene lookup returns CDR1 SNHLY and CDR2 FYNNEI. This CDR3 reads CATRKGQGSYEQYF. In DNA, the CDR3 is TGTGCCACCAGAAAGGGACAGGGGTCCTACGAGCAGTACTTC.

This clonotype was observed a handful of times. This sequence joins TRBV3-1 and TRBJ2-3; 10 bases match TRBD2. Unmatched junction bases numbered 6, after V lost 2 bases and J lost 4 bases. Germline V lookup: CDR1 LGHDT, CDR2 YNNKEL (reference sequence). The CDR3 runs to 16 residues. The CDR3 DNA follows: TGTGCCAGCAGCCAACCCAGCGGGGGGGCCGCAGATACGCAGTATTTT. It specifies CASSQPSGGAADTQYF.

The chain carries TRBV14 and TRBJ1-3, with 7 bases that match TRBD1. J was trimmed by 0 bases and V by 3 bases; bases with no gene match: 5. The CDR3 extends over 16 amino acids. Germline CDR1 and CDR2: SGHDN and FVKESK. CDR3 region: CASSHAQGSSGNTIYF. CDR3 DNA sequence: TGTGCCAGCAGCCATGCACAGGGGAGCTCTGGAAACACCATATATTTT.

This clonotype has at least ten counts. The V and J genes are TRBV29-1 and TRBJ2-7; D might be TRBD2 (6 bases). V was cut by 6 bases and J by 6 bases, with 18 bases left in between. Germline CDR1 is SQVTM and CDR2 is ANQGSEA. The CDR3 extends over 13 amino acids. Written as DNA, the CDR3 is TGCAGCGTGGACCGGGACTCCCTGGGCGAGCAGTACTTC. Residues: CSVDRDSLGEQYF.

The rearrangement links TRBV6-5 to TRBJ1-5; D not resolved. The CDR3 length is 16 residues. Trimming took off 0 bases at V and 1 base at J, with 10 bases between the two ends. CDR1 is MNHEY, CDR2 SVGAGI, per germline. The DNA of the CDR3 is TGTGCCAGCAGTTACTCGGCTCCACGGAGCAATCAGCCCCAGCATTTT. This sequence encodes CASSYSAPRSNQPQHF.

At least ten counts were recorded for this clonotype. The V and J genes are TRBV18 and TRBJ1-1, with D possibly matching TRBD1 (5 bases). Trimming removed 3 bases at V and 5 bases at J, with 13 bases between. Germline values: CDR1 KGHSH, CDR2 LQKENI. CDR3 size: 14 residues. The CDR3 DNA follows: TGTGCCAGCTCACCGGGAGGGGCCTGGACTGAAGCTTTCTTT. This sequence encodes CASSPGGAWTEAFF. The full variable domain, in which reference TRBV18 and TRBJ1-1 provide the parts outside the CDR3, is NAGVMQNPRHLVRRRGQEARLRCSPMKGHSHVYWYRQLPEEGLKFMVYLQKENIIDESGMPKERFSAEFPKEGPSILRIQQVVRGDSAAYFCASSPGGAWTEAFFGQGTRLTVV.

In its sample, this clonotype was seen many times. This chain joins TRBV7-6 and TRBJ1-2; TRBD1 aligns across 9 bases. CDR1 is SGHVS, CDR2 FNYEAQ, per germline. This CDR3 region has 13 residues. The trim removed 5 bases at V and 5 bases at J, leaving 3 bases unmatched. In nucleotides, the CDR3 is TGTGCCAGCAGCCTCGGACAGGGGTATGGCTACACCTTC. Translation: CASSLGQGYGYTF.

This clonotype was detected a few times. The genes are TRBV12-3 or TRBV12-4 and TRBJ2-1; D might be TRBD1 or TRBD2, each matching 5 bases. The CDR3 contains 15 residues. Trimming shortened V by 3 bases and J by 4 bases, and 13 bases separated the two germline ends. This CDR3 reads CASSFRDPLYNEQFF. The DNA for the CDR3 is TGTGCCAGCAGTTTCCGGGACCCCCTTTACAATGAGCAGTTCTTC.